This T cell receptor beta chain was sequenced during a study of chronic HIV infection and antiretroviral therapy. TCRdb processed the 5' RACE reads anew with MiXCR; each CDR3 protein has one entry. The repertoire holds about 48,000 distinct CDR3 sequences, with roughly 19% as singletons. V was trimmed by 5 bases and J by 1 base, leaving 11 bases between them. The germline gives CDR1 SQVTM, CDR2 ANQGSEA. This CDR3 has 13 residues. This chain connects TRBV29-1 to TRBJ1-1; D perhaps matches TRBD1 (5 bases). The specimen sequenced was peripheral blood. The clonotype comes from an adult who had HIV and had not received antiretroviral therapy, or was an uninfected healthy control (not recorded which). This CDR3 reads CSVTTGQNTEAFF. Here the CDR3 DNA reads TGCAGCGTTACTACAGGTCAGAACACTGAAGCTTTCTTT.